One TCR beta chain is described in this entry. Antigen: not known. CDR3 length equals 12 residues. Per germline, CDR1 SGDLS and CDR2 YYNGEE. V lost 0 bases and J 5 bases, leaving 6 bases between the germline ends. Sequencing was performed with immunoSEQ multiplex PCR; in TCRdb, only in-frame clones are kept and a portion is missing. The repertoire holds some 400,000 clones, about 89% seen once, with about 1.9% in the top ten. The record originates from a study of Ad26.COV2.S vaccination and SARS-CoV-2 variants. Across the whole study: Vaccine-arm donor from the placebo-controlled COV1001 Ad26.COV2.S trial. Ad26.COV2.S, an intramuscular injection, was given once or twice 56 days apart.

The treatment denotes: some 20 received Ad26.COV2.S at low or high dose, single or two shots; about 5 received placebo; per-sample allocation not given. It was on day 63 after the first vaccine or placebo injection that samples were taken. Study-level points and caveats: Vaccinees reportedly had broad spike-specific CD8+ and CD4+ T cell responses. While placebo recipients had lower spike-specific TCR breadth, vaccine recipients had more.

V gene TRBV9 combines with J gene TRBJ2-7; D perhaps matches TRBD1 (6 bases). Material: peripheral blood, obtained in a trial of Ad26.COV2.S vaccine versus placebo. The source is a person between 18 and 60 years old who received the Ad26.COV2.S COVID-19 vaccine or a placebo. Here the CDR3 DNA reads TGTGCCAGCAGCGTAGACAGGGACGAGCAGTACTTC. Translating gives CASSVDRDEQYF.